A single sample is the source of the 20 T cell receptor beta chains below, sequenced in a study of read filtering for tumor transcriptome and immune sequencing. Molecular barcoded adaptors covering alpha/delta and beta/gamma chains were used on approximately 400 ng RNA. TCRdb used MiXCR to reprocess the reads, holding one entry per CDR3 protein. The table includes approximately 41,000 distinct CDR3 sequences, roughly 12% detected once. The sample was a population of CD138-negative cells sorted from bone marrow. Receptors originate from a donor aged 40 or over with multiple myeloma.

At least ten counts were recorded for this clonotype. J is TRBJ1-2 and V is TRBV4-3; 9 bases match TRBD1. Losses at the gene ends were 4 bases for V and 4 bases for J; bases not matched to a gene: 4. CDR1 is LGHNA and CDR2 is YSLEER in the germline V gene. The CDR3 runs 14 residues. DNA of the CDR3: TGCGCCAGCAGCCTAGAGACAGGGGGCTATGGCTACACCTTC. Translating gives CASSLETGGYGYTF.

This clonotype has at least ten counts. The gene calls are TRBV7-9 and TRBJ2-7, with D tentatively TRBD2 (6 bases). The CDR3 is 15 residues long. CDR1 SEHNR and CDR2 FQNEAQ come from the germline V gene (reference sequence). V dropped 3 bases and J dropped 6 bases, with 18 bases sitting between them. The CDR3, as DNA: TGTGCCAGCAGCTTCTGGACTCCATCCGGGGGCGAGCAGTACTTC. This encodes CASSFWTPSGGEQYF. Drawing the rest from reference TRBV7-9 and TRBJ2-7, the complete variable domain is DTGVSQNPRHKITKRGQNVTFRCDPISEHNRLYWYRQTLGQGPEFLTYFQNEAQLEKSRLLSDRFSAERPKGSFSTLEIQRTEQGDSAMYLCASSFWTPSGGEQYFGPGTRLTVT.

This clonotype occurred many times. The CDR3 loop is CASSPPVGGIGEQFF. Here the CDR3 DNA reads TGTGCCAGCTCACCACCGGTCGGCGGAATAGGTGAGCAGTTCTTC. The V gene is TRBV18, the J gene TRBJ2-1; D is ambiguous. V was shortened by 0 bases and J by 9 bases, with 15 bases between the two germline ends. CDR1 and CDR2 from the germline V gene are KGHSH and LQKENI. This CDR3 spans 15 amino acids.

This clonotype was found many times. The CDR3 reads CANPGGGGTGELFF. Here the CDR3 DNA reads TGTGCCAACCCTGGAGGGGGAGGAACCGGGGAGCTGTTTTTT. The chain has TRBV19 and TRBJ2-2; D possibly uses TRBD1 or TRBD2 (6 bases each). Trimming stripped 10 bases from V and 5 bases from J, with 17 bases between. The CDR3 covers 14 residues. The germline gives CDR1 LNHDA, CDR2 SQIVND (reference sequence).

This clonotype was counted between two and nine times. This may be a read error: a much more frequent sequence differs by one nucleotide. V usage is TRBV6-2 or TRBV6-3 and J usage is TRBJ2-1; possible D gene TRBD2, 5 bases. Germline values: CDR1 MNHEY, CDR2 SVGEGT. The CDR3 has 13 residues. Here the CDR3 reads CASLERSYNGQFF. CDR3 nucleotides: TGTGCCAGCCTGGAGCGGTCCTACAATGGGCAGTTCTTC.

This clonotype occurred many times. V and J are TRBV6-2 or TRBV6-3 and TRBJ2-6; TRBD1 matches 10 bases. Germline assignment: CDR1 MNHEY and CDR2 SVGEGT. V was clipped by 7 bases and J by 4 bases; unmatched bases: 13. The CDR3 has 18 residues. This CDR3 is CASTYGDRGEEGANVLTF. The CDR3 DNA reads TGTGCCAGCACCTACGGGGACAGGGGTGAGGAGGGGGCCAACGTCCTGACTTTC.

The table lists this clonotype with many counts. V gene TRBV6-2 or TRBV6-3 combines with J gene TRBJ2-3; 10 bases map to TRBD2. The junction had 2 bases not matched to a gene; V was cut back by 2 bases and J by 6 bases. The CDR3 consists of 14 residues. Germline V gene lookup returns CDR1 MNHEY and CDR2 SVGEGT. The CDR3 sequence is CASSYHSGRDTQYF. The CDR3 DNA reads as TGTGCCAGCAGTTACCATAGCGGGAGGGATACGCAGTATTTT.

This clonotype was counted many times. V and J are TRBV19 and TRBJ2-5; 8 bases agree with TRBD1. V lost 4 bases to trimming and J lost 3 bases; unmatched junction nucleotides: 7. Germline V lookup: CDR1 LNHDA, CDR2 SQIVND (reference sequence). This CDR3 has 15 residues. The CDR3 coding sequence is TGTGCCAGTAGTAAATACAGGGGGGCGGAAGAGACCCAGTACTTC. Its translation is CASSKYRGAEETQYF.

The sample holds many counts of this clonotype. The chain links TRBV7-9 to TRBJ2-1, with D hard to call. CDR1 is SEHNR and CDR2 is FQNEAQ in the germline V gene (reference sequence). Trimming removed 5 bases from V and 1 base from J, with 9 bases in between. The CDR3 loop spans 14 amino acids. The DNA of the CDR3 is TGTGCCAGCAGCCCCCGCGTTTCCTACAATGAGCAGTTCTTC. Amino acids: CASSPRVSYNEQFF.

The chain's CDR3 is CSTVAGLSYNEQFF. CDR3 DNA sequence: TGCAGCACCGTAGCGGGGCTCTCCTACAATGAGCAGTTCTTC. The chain combines TRBV29-1 with TRBJ2-1, with 8 bases that match TRBD2. V lost 8 bases, J lost 0 bases, and 6 bases stayed unmatched. This CDR3 comprises 14 residues. Germline V gene lookup returns CDR1 SQVTM and CDR2 ANQGSEA.

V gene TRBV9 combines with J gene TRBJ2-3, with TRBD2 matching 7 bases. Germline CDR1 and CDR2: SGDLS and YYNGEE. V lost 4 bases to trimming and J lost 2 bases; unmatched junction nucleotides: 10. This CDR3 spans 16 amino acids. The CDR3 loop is CASSTSGAWVTDTQYF. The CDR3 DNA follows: TGTGCCAGCAGCACAAGCGGGGCTTGGGTCACAGATACGCAGTATTTT. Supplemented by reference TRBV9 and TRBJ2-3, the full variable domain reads DSGVTQTPKHLITATGQRVTLRCSPRSGDLSVYWYQQSLDQGLQFLIQYYNGEERAKGNILERFSAQQFPDLHSELNLSSLELGDSALYFCASSTSGAWVTDTQYFGPGTRLTVL.

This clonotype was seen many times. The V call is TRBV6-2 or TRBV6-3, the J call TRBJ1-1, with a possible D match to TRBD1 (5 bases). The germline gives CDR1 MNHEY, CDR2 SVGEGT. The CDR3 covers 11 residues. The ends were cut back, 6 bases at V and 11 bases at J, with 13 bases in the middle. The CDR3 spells CASRIQEEAFF. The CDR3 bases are TGTGCCAGCAGGATACAGGAGGAGGCTTTCTTT.

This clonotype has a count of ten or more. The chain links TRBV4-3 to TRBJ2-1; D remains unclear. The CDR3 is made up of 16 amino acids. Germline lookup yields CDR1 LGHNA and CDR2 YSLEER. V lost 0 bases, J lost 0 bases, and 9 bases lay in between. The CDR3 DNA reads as TGCGCCAGCAGCCAAGATACCGTTAGCTCCTACAATGAGCAGTTCTTC. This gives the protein CASSQDTVSSYNEQFF.

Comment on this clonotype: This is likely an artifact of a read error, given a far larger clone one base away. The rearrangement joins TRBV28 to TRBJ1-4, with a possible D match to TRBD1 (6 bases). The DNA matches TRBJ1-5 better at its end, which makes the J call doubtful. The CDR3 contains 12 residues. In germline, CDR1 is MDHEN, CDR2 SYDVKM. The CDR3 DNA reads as TGTGCCAGCAGCCACCAGGGGTATACGCAGCATTTT. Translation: CASSHQGYTQHF.

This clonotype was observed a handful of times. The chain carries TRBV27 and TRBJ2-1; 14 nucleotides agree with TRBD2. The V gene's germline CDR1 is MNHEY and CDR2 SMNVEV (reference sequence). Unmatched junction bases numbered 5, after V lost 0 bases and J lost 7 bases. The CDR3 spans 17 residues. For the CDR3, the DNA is TGTGCCAGCAGTTTATCAAGGGGACTAGCGGGAGTTAATGAGCAGTTCTTC. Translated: CASSLSRGLAGVNEQFF.

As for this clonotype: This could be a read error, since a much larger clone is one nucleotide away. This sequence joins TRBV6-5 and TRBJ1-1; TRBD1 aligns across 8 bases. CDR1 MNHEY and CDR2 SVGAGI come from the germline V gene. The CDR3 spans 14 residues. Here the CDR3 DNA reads TGTGCCAGCAGTTCCTGGGACAGGAACATTGAAGCTTTCTTT. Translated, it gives CASSSWDRNIEAFF.

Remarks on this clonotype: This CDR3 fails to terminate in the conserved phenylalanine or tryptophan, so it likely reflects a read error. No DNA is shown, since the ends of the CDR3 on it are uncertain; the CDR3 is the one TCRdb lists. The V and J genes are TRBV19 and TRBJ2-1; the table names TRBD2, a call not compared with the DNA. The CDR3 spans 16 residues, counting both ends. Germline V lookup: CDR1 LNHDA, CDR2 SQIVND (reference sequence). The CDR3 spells CASSLERLAGRDEQIC.

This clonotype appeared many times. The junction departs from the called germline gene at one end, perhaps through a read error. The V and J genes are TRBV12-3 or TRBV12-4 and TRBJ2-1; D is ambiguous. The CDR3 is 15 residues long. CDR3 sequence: CASSLGVGIYNEQSF. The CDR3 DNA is TGTGCCAGCAGTTTAGGGGTTGGGATATACAATGAGCAGTCCTTC.

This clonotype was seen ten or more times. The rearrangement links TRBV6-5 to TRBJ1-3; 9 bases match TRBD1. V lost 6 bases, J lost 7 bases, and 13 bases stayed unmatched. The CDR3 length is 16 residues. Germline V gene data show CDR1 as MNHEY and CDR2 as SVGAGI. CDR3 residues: CASSRHRGPPGNTIYF. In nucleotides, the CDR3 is TGTGCCAGCAGCCGCCACAGGGGGCCCCCCGGGAACACCATATATTTT.

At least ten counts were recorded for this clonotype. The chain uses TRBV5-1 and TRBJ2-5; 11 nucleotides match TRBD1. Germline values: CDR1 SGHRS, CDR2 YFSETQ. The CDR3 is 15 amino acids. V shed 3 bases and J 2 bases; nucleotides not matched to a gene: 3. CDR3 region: CASSSGQGGQETQYF. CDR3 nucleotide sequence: TGCGCCAGCAGCTCGGGACAGGGGGGACAAGAGACCCAGTACTTC.